Listed below are T cell receptor beta chains from one sample, sequenced in a study of cytomegalovirus exposure and HLA in healthy donors. Sequencing used immunoSEQ multiplex PCR; TCRdb keeps in-frame clones, though not all of them. The sample yields 210,000 or so clones, roughly 79% seen once. Material: PBMCs. The receptors were gathered from a woman aged 40 to 55 in good health and CMV-seronegative. Each CDR3 is given with its conserved first and last residue. Each record gives: V gene, J gene, CDR3 protein.

TRBV5-1	TRBJ2-3	CASSGLAGGQDTQYF
TRBV15	TRBJ1-1	CATSRPREGTEAFF
TRBV18	TRBJ2-5	CASSPRFSGGQETQYF
TRBV9	TRBJ1-1	CASSVQAQNTEAFF
TRBV18	TRBJ2-7	CASSPDRLDEQYF
TRBV19	TRBJ2-5	CASSMIAGVTQYF
TRBV19	TRBJ2-1	CASSGLAGPLYNVQFF
TRBV7-9	TRBJ2-5	CASSSPTGGETQYF
TRBV7-8	TRBJ1-2	CASSTRPGQTNNYGYTF
TRBV7-9	TRBJ1-2	CASSYRDRVGYTF
TRBV30	TRBJ1-2	CAYFWGAGYGYTF
TRBV5-6	TRBJ1-2	CASRRPFRGLGYTF
TRBV6-1	TRBJ2-5	CASTYRESSETQYF
TRBV5-1	TRBJ1-2	CASSSEPGQGTRGYTF